What follows describes a single T cell receptor (beta chain). Original analysis: For nucleated cells, counts were estimated from reference gene primer amplification. Repertoires were generated with immunoSEQ multiplex PCR, while TCRdb's copy carries only in-frame clones and drops some. V and J calls and clone size are those listed in that table; D and trimming were worked out from the DNA. The profile shows about 53,000 clones, just under 85% of them singletons. The data are from a study of blood T cell repertoires in COVID-19. Study overall: COVID-19 samples from acute and convalescent phases originated in the United States, Italy and Spain. Sample material is recorded as cDNA or gDNA derived from T cells, B-cell-depleted T cells, or PBMCs.

Trimming stripped 6 bases from V and 6 bases from J, with 14 bases between. Germline V gene data show CDR1 as KGHSH and CDR2 as LQKENI. The CDR3 is 13 residues long. The receptor comes from a human donor in a cohort sampled during active COVID-19. The sequencing sample was made of peripheral blood. The chain joins TRBV18 to TRBJ1-1; D remains ambiguous. Written as DNA, the CDR3 is TGTGCCAGCTCCCCCCCCCAGGAACCTGAAGCTTTCTTT. Protein sequence: CASSPPQEPEAFF.